Shown below are 12 T cell receptor beta chains from a single sample sequenced in a study of shared clonotypes between healthy human individuals (TCRdb year 2020). The library relied on the immunoSEQ multiplex PCR assay. TCRdb took this table from immuneACCESS and kept in-frame rearrangements with V and J called. Such tables lack part of the clones; where checked against another copy, unresolved V genes explain under half of the gap, and the rest is unexplained. In all, the sample holds approximately 2.5 million clones, and about 92% of those were seen once. The ten largest clones take up 0.11% to 0.15% of the sample. Sequencing was carried out using naive CD4+ T cells sorted from blood. Sample cell subset or site, as interpreted from the label and publication: CD45RA+ positively selected. The receptors come from a man aged 18 to 30 in good health.

The chain joins TRBV5-1 to TRBJ2-6; no definite D call. CDR1 and CDR2 from the germline V gene are SGHRS and YFSETQ. V lost 0 bases and J lost 0, with 10 bases in between. This CDR3 region has 17 residues. The CDR3 is CASSLGEVLSGANVLTF. As DNA, the CDR3 is TGCGCCAGCAGCTTGGGGGAAGTCCTCTCTGGGGCCAACGTCCTGACTTTC. The full variable domain, its missing parts supplied by reference TRBV5-1 and TRBJ2-6, is KAGVTQTPRYLIKTRGQQVTLSCSPISGHRSVSWYQQTPGQGLQFLFEYFSETQRNKGNFPGRFSGRQFSNSRSEMNVSTLELGDSALYLCASSLGEVLSGANVLTFGAGSRLTVL.

The rearrangement uses TRBV5-8 and TRBJ1-2; no reliable D call. The CDR3 is made up of 13 amino acids. The V gene's germline CDR1 is SGHTS and CDR2 YDEGEE. With 0 bases removed from V and 3 bases from J, the gap between germline ends came to 6 bases. Here the CDR3 DNA reads TGTGCCAGCAGCTTGGATCAGTACTATGGCTACACCTTC. This codes for CASSLDQYYGYTF.

The sample holds a few counts of this clone. This rearrangement joins TRBV19 to TRBJ1-1, with TRBD1 as a possible D gene (6 bases). CDR1 and CDR2 (germline): LNHDA, SQIVND (reference sequence). The V gene lost 6 bases and the J gene lost 2 bases, with 13 bases spanning the gap. The CDR3 has 14 amino acids. Here the CDR3 DNA reads TGTGCCAGTAGCGGTTTACAGGGAAACACTGAAGCTTTCTTT. Amino acids: CASSGLQGNTEAFF. Full variable domain (rest looked up from reference TRBV19 and TRBJ1-1): DGGITQSPKYLFRKEGQNVTLSCEQNLNHDAMYWYRQDPGQGLRLIYYSQIVNDFQKGDIAEGYSVSREKKESFPLTVTSAQKNPTAFYLCASSGLQGNTEAFFGQGTRLTVV.

The V gene is TRBV10-3, the J gene TRBJ2-1, with 9 positions matching TRBD2. With V trimmed by 2 bases and J by 10 bases, 12 bases remained unmatched. In germline, CDR1 is ENHRY, CDR2 SYGVKD. This CDR3 is 16 amino acids long. In DNA, the CDR3 is TGTGCCATCAGTGAGGTCTGGGTGCGGGAGGGCGGGGAGCAGTTCTTC. Translated, it gives CAISEVWVREGGEQFF.

This clone came up once. This sequence joins TRBV7-2 and TRBJ2-1; 9 bases are shared with TRBD2. There are 17 residues in the CDR3. Germline values: CDR1 SGHTA, CDR2 FQGNSA. The junction had 12 bases not matched to a gene; V was cut back by 4 bases and J by 5 bases. CDR3 DNA sequence: TGTGCCAGCAGCTCATATTTAGCGGGAGTGTTCGACAATGAGCAGTTCTTC. Amino acid sequence: CASSSYLAGVFDNEQFF.

The chain recombines TRBV10-3 with TRBJ2-7, with D possibly matching TRBD2 (6 bases). V lost 8 bases and J 5 bases, leaving 13 bases between the germline ends. Per the germline V gene, CDR1 is ENHRY and CDR2 is SYGVKD. The CDR3 length is 12 residues. The DNA of the CDR3 is TGTGCCATCGCCCTAGCGTACGACGAGCAGTACTTC. Translation gives CAIALAYDEQYF.

The V gene is TRBV10-1, the J gene TRBJ1-5; D gene ambiguous. Trimming pared 1 base from V and 4 bases from J, leaving 5 bases between. CDR3 length: 13 residues. Germline CDR1 WNHNN, CDR2 SYGVQD (reference sequence). For the CDR3, the DNA is TGCGCCAGCAGTGAGTTGGGGAATCAGCCCCAGCATTTT. It encodes CASSELGNQPQHF.

The chain joins TRBV4-1 to TRBJ1-4, with 9 bases matching TRBD1. J lost 7 bases, V lost 2 bases, and 5 bases had no gene match. CDR1 and CDR2 from the germline V gene are MGHRA and YSYEKL. This CDR3 has 15 amino acids. As DNA, the CDR3 is TGCGCCAGCAGCCAAACCGGGACAGGGAGTGAAAAACTGTTTTTT. Its protein product is CASSQTGTGSEKLFF.

Note on this clone: Other DNA sequences in the same sample also yield this CDR3. The V gene is TRBV6-6, the J gene TRBJ1-1, with D unresolved. The CDR3 is 13 residues long. The V end was cut by 0 bases, the J end by 3 bases, with 5 bases between. Germline lookup yields CDR1 MNHNY and CDR2 SVGAGI (reference sequence). The CDR3 DNA reads TGTGCCAGCAGTTACTCGCGCGACACTGAAGCTTTCTTT. Its protein is CASSYSRDTEAFF.

This chain joins TRBV7-9 and TRBJ1-4, with D perhaps matching TRBD1 (6 bases). The CDR3 loop spans 18 amino acids. Looked up from germline, CDR1 is SEHNR and CDR2 is FQNEAQ (reference sequence). Trimming cost V 1 base and J 7 bases, with 22 bases left between them. The CDR3 sequence is CASSLGYGTNPGGEKLFF. The CDR3 coding sequence is TGTGCCAGCAGCTTAGGGTACGGGACAAACCCTGGGGGTGAAAAACTGTTTTTT.

CDR3 residues: CASSYQAGLPHEQYF. Written as DNA, the CDR3 is TGTGCCAGCAGTTATCAAGCGGGCCTCCCCCACGAGCAGTACTTC. The rearrangement uses TRBV6-5 and TRBJ2-7; weak D call: TRBD2 (6 bases). V was pared by 3 bases and J by 5 bases, with 17 bases between. Germline assignment: CDR1 MNHEY and CDR2 SVGAGI. The CDR3 is made up of 15 amino acids.

Of note for this clone: Other DNA sequences in the same sample also yield this CDR3. This sequence joins TRBV5-1 and TRBJ2-2, with D maybe TRBD2 (5 bases). V lost 1 base, J lost 4 bases, and 8 bases lay in between. This CDR3 is built from 14 residues. CDR1 and CDR2 (germline): SGHRS, YFSETQ. CDR3 residues: CASSLSGATGELFF. In DNA, the CDR3 is TGCGCCAGCAGCTTGAGCGGTGCCACCGGGGAGCTGTTTTTT.